This T cell receptor beta chain was captured in a study of T cell changes during pregnancy in multiple sclerosis. To note about this clone: Other DNA sequences in this sample translate to the same CDR3.

Sequencing was performed with immunoSEQ multiplex PCR; in TCRdb, only in-frame clones are kept and a portion is missing. Here the sample spans 80,000 or so clones, approximately 90% being singletons. The clonotype was recovered from a female donor with multiple sclerosis, enrolled in a pregnancy study. Sequenced material: peripheral blood, taken before pregnancy.

This CDR3 is CASSYSGTGSYEQYF. CDR3 in DNA: TGTGCCAGCAGTTACTCCGGGACAGGATCCTACGAGCAGTACTTC. The J gene is TRBJ2-7, the V gene TRBV6-5; 8 bases line up with TRBD1. From germline, CDR1 is MNHEY and CDR2 SVGAGI. The CDR3 loop spans 15 amino acids. V gave up 0 bases and J gave up 1 base; unmatched junction bases: 2.